The 11 T cell receptor beta chains below come from one sample, sequenced in a study of blood T cell repertoires in COVID-19. Using immunoSEQ multiplex PCR, the repertoire was profiled, and TCRdb retains in-frame clones only, with some absent. The sample records some 88,000 clones, roughly 87% being singletons. Sample: peripheral blood. These receptors were taken from a man aged 55 to 70 with acute or convalescent COVID-19.

The chain has TRBV30 and TRBJ1-2; 7 bases line up with TRBD1. Germline CDR1 and CDR2: GTSNPN and SVGIG (reference sequence). This CDR3 contains 12 residues. Trimming cost V 7 bases and J 8 bases; bases outside gene matches: 10. CDR3 DNA sequence: TGTGCCTTGGACAGGTCCCTAGTGGGCTACACCTTC. Its translation is CALDRSLVGYTF.

The table lists this clone with a count of one. The chain has TRBV6-5 and TRBJ2-3, with 12 positions matching TRBD2. The CDR3 covers 14 residues. Germline lookup yields CDR1 MNHEY and CDR2 SVGAGI. V lost 5 bases to trimming and J lost 6 bases; unmatched junction nucleotides: 3. In nucleotides, the CDR3 is TGTGCCAGCAGTCTAGCGGGGGGGCTTGATACGCAGTATTTT. Amino acid sequence: CASSLAGGLDTQYF.

The rearrangement uses TRBV6-5 and TRBJ1-3; TRBD1 matches at 10 bases. The CDR3 consists of 15 residues. The V gene end was trimmed by 6 bases and the J gene end by 3 bases; junction bases not matched to a gene: 5. Germline values: CDR1 MNHEY, CDR2 SVGAGI. The CDR3 DNA reads as TGTGCCAGCAGAGCGACAGGGGGCCTTGGAAACACCATATATTTT. Its translation is CASRATGGLGNTIYF.

V and J are TRBV2 and TRBJ1-6; no definite D call. V lost 7 bases, J lost 0 bases, and 13 bases lay in between. Germline V gives CDR1 SNHLY, CDR2 FYNNEI. CDR3 length equals 16 residues. The CDR3 region is CASMISRSSYNSPLHF. DNA of the CDR3: TGTGCCAGCATGATTTCTAGAAGCTCCTATAATTCACCCCTCCACTTT.

The chain combines TRBV27 with TRBJ2-7, with TRBD1 matching over 8 bases. The germline gives CDR1 MNHEY, CDR2 SMNVEV (reference sequence). The CDR3 contains 16 residues. The ends lost 3 bases at V and 2 bases at J; junction bases unmatched: 9. The CDR3 nucleotides are TGTGCCAGCAGTTTGGCACGGGACAGGATTACCTACGAGCAGTACTTC. Its translation is CASSLARDRITYEQYF.

The chain has TRBV5-4 and TRBJ2-7; 9 nucleotides align to TRBD2. CDR1 is SGHNT, CDR2 YYREEE, per germline (reference sequence). The CDR3 is 16 residues long. The junction had 5 bases not matched to a gene; V was cut back by 1 base and J by 0 bases. CDR3 nucleotides: TGTGCCAGCAGCTTGCCTAGCGGGACCACCTCCTACGAGCAGTACTTC. Its protein is CASSLPSGTTSYEQYF. Together with reference TRBV5-4 and TRBJ2-7, the CDR3 gives the full variable domain: ETGVTQSPTHLIKTRGQQVTLRCSSQSGHNTVSWYQQALGQGPQFIFQYYREEENGRGNFPPRFSGLQFPNYSSELNVNALELDDSALYLCASSLPSGTTSYEQYFGPGTRLTVT.

CDR3 residues: CASSRAGGPTDTQYF. The DNA of the CDR3 is TGTGCCAGCAGTCGAGCGGGGGGCCCCACAGATACGCAGTATTTT. This sequence joins TRBV28 and TRBJ2-3, with 9 bases matching TRBD2. Germline CDR1 reads MDHEN; CDR2 reads SYDVKM. This CDR3 spans 15 amino acids. Unmatched junction bases numbered 5, after V lost 5 bases and J lost 2 bases.

The chain has TRBV7-9 and TRBJ1-5; TRBD1 agrees at 7 bases. The junction had 6 bases not matched to a gene; V was cut back by 5 bases and J by 5 bases. This CDR3 contains 14 residues. CDR1 is SEHNR and CDR2 is FQNEAQ in the germline V gene (reference sequence). The DNA for the CDR3 is TGTGCCAGCAGCCCTCAGGGGGATTATCAGCCCCAGCATTTT. Protein product: CASSPQGDYQPQHF.

The chain is built from TRBV30 and TRBJ2-1, with 9 bases identical to TRBD2. This CDR3 has 14 residues. Losses at the gene ends were 4 bases for V and 7 bases for J; bases not matched to a gene: 8. Germline V gene sequence: CDR1 GTSNPN, CDR2 SVGIG (reference sequence). CDR3 bases: TGTGCCTGGAAAGGGCGGGGGGGCCTAAATGAGCAGTTCTTC. This encodes CAWKGRGGLNEQFF.

The rearrangement uses TRBV20-1 and TRBJ2-3; possible D gene TRBD2, 5 bases. Germline V gene lookup returns CDR1 DFQATT and CDR2 SNEGSKA (reference sequence). CDR3 length equals 14 residues. V lost 6 bases and J 2 bases, leaving 15 bases between the germline ends. The CDR3 loop is CSASLDSSTDTQYF. The CDR3 DNA reads as TGCAGTGCGAGTCTGGACTCCTCCACAGATACGCAGTATTTT.

The CDR3 loop is CASSSTTRGETQYF. The CDR3 DNA follows: TGTGCCAGCAGTTCGACAACCCGGGGTGAGACCCAGTACTTC. The gene calls are TRBV27 and TRBJ2-5, with D possibly matching TRBD2 (5 bases). The CDR3 loop spans 14 amino acids. V was clipped by 4 bases and J by 5 bases, with 14 bases between them. Germline lookup yields CDR1 MNHEY and CDR2 SMNVEV (reference sequence).